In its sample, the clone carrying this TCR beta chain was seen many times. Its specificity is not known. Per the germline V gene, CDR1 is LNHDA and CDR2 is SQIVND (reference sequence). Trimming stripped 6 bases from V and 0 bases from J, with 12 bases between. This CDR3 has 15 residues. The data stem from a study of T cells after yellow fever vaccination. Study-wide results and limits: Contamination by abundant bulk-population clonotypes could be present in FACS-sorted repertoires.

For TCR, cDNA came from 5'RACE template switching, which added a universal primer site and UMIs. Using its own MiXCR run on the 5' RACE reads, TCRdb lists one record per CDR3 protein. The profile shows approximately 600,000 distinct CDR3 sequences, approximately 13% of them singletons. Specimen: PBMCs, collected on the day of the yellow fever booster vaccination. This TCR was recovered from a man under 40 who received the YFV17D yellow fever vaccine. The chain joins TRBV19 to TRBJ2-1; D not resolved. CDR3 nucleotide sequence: TGTGCCAGTAGACTGGGCTCCAGCTCCTACAATGAGCAGTTCTTC. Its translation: CASRLGSSSYNEQFF.